The rows below give T cell receptor beta chains drawn from one sample of a study of shared clonotypes between healthy human individuals. Profiling relied on immunoSEQ multiplex PCR, and the TCRdb table lists in-frame clones only, not all of them. The profile shows roughly 1,100,000 clones, roughly 70% of them singletons. Material: memory CD4+ T cells sorted from blood. These receptors all come from a man aged 18 to 30 in good health. The CDR3 runs from the conserved cysteine through the conserved F or W. Fields, in order: V gene, clone size, J gene, D gene, CDR3 protein, CDR3 DNA. The D gene is left open where the match is weak. Clone size appears in some rows only: once, few, many, or a class for an expanded clone.

TRBV18	.	TRBJ1-4	.	CASSPNSNEKLFF	TGTGCCAGCTCACCGAATAGTAATGAAAAACTGTTTTTT
TRBV6-1	few	TRBJ1-6	.	CASSVRDSYNSPLHF	TGTGCCAGCAGTGTGCGGGACTCCTATAATTCACCCCTCCACTTT
TRBV5-5	.	TRBJ2-1	.	CASSLTFALSSYNEQFF	TGTGCCAGCAGCCTAACTTTCGCGCTCAGCTCCTACAATGAGCAGTTCTTC
TRBV28	once	TRBJ2-7	TRBD1	CASSLSGTGDYEQYF	TGTGCCAGCAGTCTTTCCGGGACAGGGGACTACGAGCAGTACTTC
TRBV19	.	TRBJ2-1	TRBD2	CASSIDRGGLYNEQFF	TGTGCCAGTAGTATAGACCGGGGGGGCCTTTACAATGAGCAGTTCTTC
TRBV5-4	.	TRBJ1-2	TRBD1	CASSLSGTEYGYTF	TGTGCCAGCAGCCTCTCCGGGACAGAATATGGCTACACCTTC
TRBV5-5	.	TRBJ1-4	TRBD1	CASSRTGPNEKLFF	TGTGCCAGCAGCAGGACAGGGCCTAATGAAAAACTGTTTTTT
TRBV30	.	TRBJ1-6	.	CAWSGGPGAAGNSPLHF	TGTGCCTGGAGCGGCGGGCCGGGGGCGGCGGGCAATTCACCCCTCCACTTT
TRBV19	.	TRBJ2-2	TRBD2	CASTGGTGTGELFF	TGTGCCAGTACCGGGGGGACGGGCACCGGGGAGCTGTTTTTT
TRBV10-3	.	TRBJ2-7	TRBD2	CAISESLAGGYEQYF	TGTGCCATCAGTGAGTCACTAGCGGGGGGGTACGAGCAGTACTTC
TRBV7-9	.	TRBJ2-3	TRBD2	CASSQTRTSGRSDTQYF	TGTGCCAGCAGCCAGACCCGGACTAGCGGGAGGTCAGATACGCAGTATTTT
TRBV27	.	TRBJ2-3	.	CASRTQRDTQYF	TGTGCCAGCAGGACTCAGAGGGATACGCAGTATTTT
TRBV6-6	.	TRBJ2-5	TRBD2	CASSSPTSGIETQYF	TGTGCCAGCAGTTCCCCGACTAGCGGGATAGAGACCCAGTACTTC
TRBV7-6	.	TRBJ2-1	.	CASSSNQRGYNEQFF	TGTGCCAGCAGCTCTAACCAAAGGGGATACAATGAGCAGTTCTTC